A selection of T cell receptor beta chains follows, all from one sample in a study of siplizumab effects on memory and regulatory T cells. Method: immunoSEQ multiplex PCR; TCRdb's copy keeps in-frame clones and lacks some. The sample records 97,000 or so clones, roughly nine tenths being singletons. Sequencing input: CD4+ T cells sorted from blood. These TCRs come from a human donor in good health. Both conserved end residues are part of each CDR3. The D gene is left open where the match is weak. Some rows have no size entry. The others give once, few or many, or a class for an expanded clone.

cdr3_aa	cdr3_nt	j_call	clone_size	v_call	d_call
CASSHLAGGNNEQFF	TGCGCCAGCAGCCATCTAGCGGGTGGGAACAATGAGCAGTTCTTC	TRBJ2-1	.	TRBV5-1	TRBD2
CASSLFGGNYNEQFF	TGTGCCAGCAGCTTGTTTGGCGGAAACTACAATGAGCAGTTCTTC	TRBJ2-1	once	TRBV5-8	.
CASSPLLQGTEAFF	TGTGCCAGCAGTCCCCTCCTACAGGGGACTGAAGCTTTCTTT	TRBJ1-1	.	TRBV28	TRBD1
CASSIENRISTGWNEKLFF	TGTGCCAGTAGTATAGAGAATCGAATTTCGACAGGGTGGAATGAAAAACTGTTTTTT	TRBJ1-4	.	TRBV19	TRBD1
CASSEVLIGGRLNEQYF	TGTGCCAGCAGTGAAGTTCTTATTGGCGGGAGGTTGAACGAGCAGTACTTC	TRBJ2-7	.	TRBV6-1	TRBD2
CASSDLGYEQYF	TGCGCCAGCAGTGATTTGGGCTACGAGCAGTACTTC	TRBJ2-7	.	TRBV10-1	.
CASSLGAIREQYF	TGTGCCAGCAGTCTCGGAGCGATCCGCGAGCAGTACTTC	TRBJ2-7	.	TRBV2	.
CASSSLQENTGELFF	TGCGCCAGCAGCTCACTCCAGGAGAACACCGGGGAGCTGTTTTTT	TRBJ2-2	.	TRBV5-1	.
CASSSGQPTNEQFF	TGTGCCAGCAGCTCGGGACAGCCTACCAATGAGCAGTTCTTC	TRBJ2-1	.	TRBV5-4	TRBD1
CAISGGQASSYEQYF	TGTGCCATCAGTGGGGGACAGGCCAGCTCCTACGAGCAGTACTTC	TRBJ2-7	.	TRBV10-3	TRBD1
CASSPDRVRSGTF	TGTGCCAGCAGCCCCGACAGGGTCAGATCGGGGACCTTC	TRBJ1-2	.	TRBV13	TRBD1
CAWSVRRGDTEAFF	TGTGCCTGGAGTGTCCGCAGGGGGGACACTGAAGCTTTCTTT	TRBJ1-1	.	TRBV30	TRBD1
CAWSSGVGGTGELFF	TGTGCCTGGAGCTCGGGGGTCGGGGGCACCGGGGAGCTGTTTTTT	TRBJ2-2	.	TRBV30	.
CASSLIGMYYEQYF	TGTGCCAGCAGCCTGATTGGAATGTACTACGAGCAGTACTTC	TRBJ2-7	.	TRBV28	.
CASSILATDNEQFF	TGCGCCAGCAGTATACTAGCCACCGACAATGAGCAGTTCTTC	TRBJ2-1	.	TRBV5-1	.
CASSAERYNEQFF	TGTGCCAGCAGTGCGGAGCGGTACAATGAGCAGTTCTTC	TRBJ2-1	.	TRBV6-1	.
CASSQGAGVGYEQYF	TGCGCCAGCAGCCAAGGGGCAGGGGTGGGCTACGAGCAGTACTTC	TRBJ2-7	.	TRBV4-1	.
CASSEVGLSNQPQHF	TGTGCCAGCAGTGAGGTAGGGTTGAGCAATCAGCCCCAGCATTTT	TRBJ1-5	.	TRBV6-1	.
CASSFLGSYGYTF	TGTGCCAGCAGTTTTCTTGGCTCATATGGCTACACCTTC	TRBJ1-2	.	TRBV28	.
CASRLKGFQTDNTGELFF	TGTGCAAGTCGCTTGAAGGGTTTCCAAACCGATAACACCGGGGAGCTGTTTTTT	TRBJ2-2	.	TRBV12-2	.
CASREASFYNEQFF	TGTGCCAGCAGAGAAGCTTCATTCTACAATGAGCAGTTCTTC	TRBJ2-1	.	TRBV2	.
CASSEVGGGAGELFF	TGTGCCAGCAGTGAAGTTGGTGGTGGTGCCGGGGAGCTGTTTTTT	TRBJ2-2	.	TRBV2	.
CASSAQGANYGYTF	TGTGCCAGCAGCGCGCAGGGTGCGAACTATGGCTACACCTTC	TRBJ1-2	.	TRBV2	.
CASSRFSGSGEQYF	TGTGCCAGCAGCCGATTTAGCGGGAGTGGCGAGCAGTACTTC	TRBJ2-7	.	TRBV11-3	TRBD2
CAWRGGRQSYNEQFF	TGTGCCTGGAGAGGTGGACGACAGTCCTACAATGAGCAGTTCTTC	TRBJ2-1	.	TRBV30	.
CASSSTTQGWGQPQHF	TGTGCCAGCAGTTCCACCACACAGGGTTGGGGTCAGCCCCAGCATTTT	TRBJ1-5	.	TRBV28	.
CASSRNLATSTDTQYF	TGTGCCAGCAGCCGGAACCTAGCGACTAGCACAGATACGCAGTATTTT	TRBJ2-3	.	TRBV7-9	.
CASSGTGREPQHF	TGTGCCAGTAGTGGGACGGGAAGAGAGCCCCAGCATTTT	TRBJ1-5	.	TRBV19	.
CASSNTLQGTYEQYF	TGTGCCAGTAGTAACACCCTCCAGGGAACCTACGAGCAGTACTTC	TRBJ2-7	.	TRBV19	.
CASSLGGGTSTEAFF	TGCGCCAGCAGCTTGGGCGGGGGAACGTCCACTGAAGCTTTCTTT	TRBJ1-1	.	TRBV5-1	.
CASSGAGAQETQYF	TGTGCCAGCAGCGGGGCAGGAGCTCAAGAGACCCAGTACTTC	TRBJ2-5	.	TRBV6-1	.
CASSLPIMWLTYNEQFF	TGTGCCAGCAGCCTACCTATCATGTGGCTTACCTACAATGAGCAGTTCTTC	TRBJ2-1	.	TRBV7-9	.
CASSETPVDIQYF	TGTGCCAGCAGTGAGACCCCGGTGGACATTCAGTACTTC	TRBJ2-4	.	TRBV6-1	.
CASSFRRGLTQETQYF	TGTGCCAGCAGCTTTAGGAGGGGACTAACACAAGAGACCCAGTACTTC	TRBJ2-5	.	TRBV5-4	TRBD2
CSARGETQYF	TGCAGTGCTAGAGGAGAGACCCAGTACTTC	TRBJ2-5	.	TRBV20-1	.
CASSQSRKTYGYTF	TGTGCCAGCAGCCAATCTCGAAAGACCTATGGCTACACCTTC	TRBJ1-2	.	TRBV7-6	.
CASSHQVGQGGHEQYF	TGTGCCAGCAGCCATCAAGTAGGACAGGGGGGGCACGAGCAGTACTTC	TRBJ2-7	.	TRBV14	TRBD1
CASSLFSGNEQYF	TGTGCCAGCAGCTTATTTTCCGGGAACGAGCAGTACTTC	TRBJ2-7	.	TRBV7-9	.
CASSGSVQETQYF	TGTGCCAGTAGTGGGTCAGTTCAAGAGACCCAGTACTTC	TRBJ2-5	.	TRBV19	.
CASSSQGGQPQHF	TGTGCCAGCAGTTCACAGGGGGGACAGCCCCAGCATTTT	TRBJ1-5	.	TRBV6-6	TRBD1
CASSPGTAQETQYF	TGTGCCAGCAGCCCAGGGACGGCTCAAGAGACCCAGTACTTC	TRBJ2-5	once	TRBV9	.
CASSSILTESRGTAPGANYGYTF	TGTGCCAGCAGTTCTATTCTGACAGAATCGAGAGGCACCGCTCCCGGAGCAAACTATGGCTACACCTTC	TRBJ1-2	.	TRBV28	.
CASNQRGRGLANEQFF	TGTGCCAGCAATCAACGGGGTCGGGGACTAGCCAATGAGCAGTTCTTC	TRBJ2-1	.	TRBV7-2	TRBD2
CASGEQVNYGYTF	TGTGCTAGTGGTGAACAGGTTAACTATGGCTACACCTTC	TRBJ1-2	.	TRBV12-5	.
CASSRQGARETQYF	TGTGCCAGCAGTCGACAGGGGGCTAGAGAGACCCAGTACTTC	TRBJ2-5	.	TRBV6-1	TRBD1
CASSPGQGFSGANVLTF	TGCGCCAGCAGCCCAGGACAGGGGTTCTCTGGGGCCAACGTCCTGACTTTC	TRBJ2-6	.	TRBV5-1	TRBD1
CASSSMSTDTQYF	TGTGCCAGCAGCTCAATGAGCACAGATACGCAGTATTTT	TRBJ2-3	.	TRBV6-6	.
CASSLVTSGRIHPGETQYF	TGTGCCAGCAGCTTGGTGACTAGCGGGAGAATTCACCCGGGCGAGACCCAGTACTTC	TRBJ2-5	.	TRBV11-2	TRBD2
CSVRRGDRQVAEAFF	TGCAGCGTTAGGCGGGGTGACAGGCAGGTTGCTGAAGCTTTCTTT	TRBJ1-1	.	TRBV29-1	.
CASSVGGRNGYTF	TGTGCCAGCAGCGTAGGAGGGAGGAATGGCTACACCTTC	TRBJ1-2	.	TRBV9	.
CASSRTSGRANEQFF	TGTGCCAGCAGCCGAACTAGCGGGAGGGCCAATGAGCAGTTCTTC	TRBJ2-1	many	TRBV2	TRBD2
CASSQDNLSGQPQHF	TGTGCCAGCAGCCAAGATAACCTCTCCGGACAGCCCCAGCATTTT	TRBJ1-5	.	TRBV4-2	.
CASSLEGVQGQNEQFF	TGTGCCAGCAGCTTAGAGGGGGTACAGGGCCAGAATGAGCAGTTCTTC	TRBJ2-1	few	TRBV11-3	.